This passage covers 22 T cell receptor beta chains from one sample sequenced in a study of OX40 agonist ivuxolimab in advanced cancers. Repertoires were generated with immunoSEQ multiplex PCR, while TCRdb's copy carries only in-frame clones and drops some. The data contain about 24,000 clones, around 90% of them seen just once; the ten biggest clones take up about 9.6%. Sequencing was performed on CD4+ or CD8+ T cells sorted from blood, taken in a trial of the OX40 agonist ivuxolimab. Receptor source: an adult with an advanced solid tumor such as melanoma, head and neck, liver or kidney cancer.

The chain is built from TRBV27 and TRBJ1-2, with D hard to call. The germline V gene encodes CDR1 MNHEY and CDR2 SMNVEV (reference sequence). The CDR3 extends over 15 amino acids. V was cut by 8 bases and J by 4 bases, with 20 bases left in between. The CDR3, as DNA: TGTGCCAGCTCCGCCGGCAACCCGGTGGGCTATGGCTACACCTTC. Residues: CASSAGNPVGYGYTF.

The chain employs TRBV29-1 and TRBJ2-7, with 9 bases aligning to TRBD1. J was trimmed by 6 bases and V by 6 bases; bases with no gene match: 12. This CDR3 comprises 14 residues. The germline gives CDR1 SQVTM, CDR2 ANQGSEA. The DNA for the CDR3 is TGCAGCGTAACCTCCGGGACAGGGCGGATCGAGCAGTACTTC. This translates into CSVTSGTGRIEQYF.

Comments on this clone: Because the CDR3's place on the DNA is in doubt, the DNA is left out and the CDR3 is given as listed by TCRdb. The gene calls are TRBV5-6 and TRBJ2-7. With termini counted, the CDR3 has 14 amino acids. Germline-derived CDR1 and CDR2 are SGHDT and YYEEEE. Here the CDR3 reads CASSLLSLDYEQYF.

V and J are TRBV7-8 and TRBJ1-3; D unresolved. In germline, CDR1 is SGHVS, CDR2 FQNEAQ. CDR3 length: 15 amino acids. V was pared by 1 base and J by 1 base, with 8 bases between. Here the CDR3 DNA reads TGTGCCAGCAGCTTAGAGGGCAGTTCTGGAAACACCATATATTTT. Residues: CASSLEGSSGNTIYF.

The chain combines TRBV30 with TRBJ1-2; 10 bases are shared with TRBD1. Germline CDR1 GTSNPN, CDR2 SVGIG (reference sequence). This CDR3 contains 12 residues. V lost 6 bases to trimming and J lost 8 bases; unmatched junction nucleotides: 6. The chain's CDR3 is CACGTGDRGYTF. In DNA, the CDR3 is TGTGCCTGCGGGACAGGGGATCGCGGCTACACCTTC.

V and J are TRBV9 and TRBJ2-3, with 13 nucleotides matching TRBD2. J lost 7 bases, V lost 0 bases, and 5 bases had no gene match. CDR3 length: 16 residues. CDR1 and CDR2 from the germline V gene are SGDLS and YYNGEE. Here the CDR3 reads CASSVAGTSGIYTQYF. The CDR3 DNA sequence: TGTGCCAGCAGCGTAGCCGGGACTAGCGGGATTTATACGCAGTATTTT.

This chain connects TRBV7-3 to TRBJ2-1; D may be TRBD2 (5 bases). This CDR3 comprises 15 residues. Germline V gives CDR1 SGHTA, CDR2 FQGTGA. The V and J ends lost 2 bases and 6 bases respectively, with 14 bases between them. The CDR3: CASSLAASEGNEQFF. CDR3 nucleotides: TGTGCCAGCAGCTTAGCGGCCTCCGAGGGCAATGAGCAGTTCTTC. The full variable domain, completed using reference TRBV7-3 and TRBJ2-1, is GAGVSQTPSNKVTEKGKYVELRCDPISGHTALYWYRQSLGQGPEFLIYFQGTGAADDSGLPNDRFFAVRPEGSVSTLKIQRTERGDSAVYLCASSLAASEGNEQFFGPGTRLTVL.

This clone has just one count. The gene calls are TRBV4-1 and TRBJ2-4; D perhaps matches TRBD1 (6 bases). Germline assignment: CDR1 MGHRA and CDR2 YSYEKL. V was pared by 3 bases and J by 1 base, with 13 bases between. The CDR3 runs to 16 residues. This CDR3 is CASSHAYRGAKNIQYF. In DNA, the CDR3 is TGCGCCAGCAGCCATGCTTATAGGGGGGCCAAAAACATTCAGTACTTC.

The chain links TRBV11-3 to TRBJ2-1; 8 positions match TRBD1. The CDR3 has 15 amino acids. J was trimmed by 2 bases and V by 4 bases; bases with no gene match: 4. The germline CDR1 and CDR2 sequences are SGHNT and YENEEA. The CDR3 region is CASSWTGSPYNEQFF. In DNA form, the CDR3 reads TGTGCCAGCAGCTGGACAGGGAGCCCCTACAATGAGCAGTTCTTC. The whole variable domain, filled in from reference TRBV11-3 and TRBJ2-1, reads EAGVVQSPRYKIIEKKQPVAFWCNPISGHNTLYWYLQNLGQGPELLIRYENEEAVDDSQLPKDRFSAERLKGVDSTLKIQPAELGDSAVYLCASSWTGSPYNEQFFGPGTRLTVL.

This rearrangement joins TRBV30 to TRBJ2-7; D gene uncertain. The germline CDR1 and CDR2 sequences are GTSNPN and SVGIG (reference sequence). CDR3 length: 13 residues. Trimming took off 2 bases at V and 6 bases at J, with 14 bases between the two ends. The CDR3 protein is CAWSSLSRGEQYF. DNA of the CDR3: TGTGCCTGGAGTTCCCTCTCTAGAGGCGAGCAGTACTTC.

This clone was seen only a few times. Here the CDR3 reads CASSLGTRQDPYGYTF. The CDR3 bases are TGTGCCAGCAGCTTGGGGACCCGCCAGGATCCCTATGGCTACACCTTC. The chain is built from TRBV11-2 and TRBJ1-2, with D perhaps TRBD1 (5 bases). V was pared by 3 bases and J by 4 bases, with 18 bases between. The germline CDR1 and CDR2 sequences are SGHAT and FQNNGV. This CDR3 contains 16 residues. Full variable domain (outside the CDR3, taken from reference TRBV11-2 and TRBJ1-2): EAGVAQSPRYKIIEKRQSVAFWCNPISGHATLYWYQQILGQGPKLLIQFQNNGVVDDSQLPKDRFSAERLKGVDSTLKIQPAKLEDSAVYLCASSLGTRQDPYGYTFGSGTRLTVV.

The CDR3 coding sequence is TGTGCCTGGAGGACTGGGGGACAGCTTCGCTACGAGCAGTACTTC. Residues: CAWRTGGQLRYEQYF. The chain uses TRBV30 and TRBJ2-7, with 7 bases fitting TRBD1. The CDR3 sequence is 15 residues long. Germline trimming cut 3 bases from V and 3 bases from J; bases unmatched to any gene: 11. Germline V gives CDR1 GTSNPN, CDR2 SVGIG (reference sequence).

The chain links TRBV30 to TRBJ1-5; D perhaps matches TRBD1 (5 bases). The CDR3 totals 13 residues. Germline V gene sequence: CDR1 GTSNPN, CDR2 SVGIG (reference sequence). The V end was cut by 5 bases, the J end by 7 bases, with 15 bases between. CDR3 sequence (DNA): TGTGCCTGGGCGGCAGGGAATGACCAGCCCCAGCATTTT. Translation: CAWAAGNDQPQHF.

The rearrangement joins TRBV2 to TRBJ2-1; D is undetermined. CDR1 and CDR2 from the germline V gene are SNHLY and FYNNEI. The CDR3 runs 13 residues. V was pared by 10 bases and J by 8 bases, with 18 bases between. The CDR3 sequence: CATSSRAWDEQFF. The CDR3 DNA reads TGTGCCACCAGCTCAAGGGCGTGGGATGAGCAGTTCTTC.

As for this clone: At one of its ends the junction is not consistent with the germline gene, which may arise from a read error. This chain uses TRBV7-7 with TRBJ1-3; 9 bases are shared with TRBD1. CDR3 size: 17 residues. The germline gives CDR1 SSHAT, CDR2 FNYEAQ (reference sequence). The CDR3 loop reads CASSLGTGPSSGNTIYF. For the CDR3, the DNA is TGTGCTAGCAGCTTAGGGACAGGGCCTAGCTCTGGAAACACCATATATTTT.

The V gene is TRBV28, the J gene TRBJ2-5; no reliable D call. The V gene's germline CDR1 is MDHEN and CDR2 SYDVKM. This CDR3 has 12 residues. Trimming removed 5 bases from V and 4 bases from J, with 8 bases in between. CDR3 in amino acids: CASSRWPETQYF. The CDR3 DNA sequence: TGTGCCAGCAGTCGCTGGCCAGAGACCCAGTACTTC.

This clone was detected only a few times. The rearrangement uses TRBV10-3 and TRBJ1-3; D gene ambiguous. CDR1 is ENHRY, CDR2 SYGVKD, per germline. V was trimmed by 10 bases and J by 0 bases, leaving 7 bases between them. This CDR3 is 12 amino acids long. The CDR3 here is CATLSSGNTIYF. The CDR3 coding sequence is TGTGCCACCTTGAGCTCTGGAAACACCATATATTTT.

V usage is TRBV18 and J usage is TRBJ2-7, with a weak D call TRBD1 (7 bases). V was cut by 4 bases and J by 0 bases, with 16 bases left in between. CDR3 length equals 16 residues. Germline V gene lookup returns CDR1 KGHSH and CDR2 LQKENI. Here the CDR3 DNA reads TGTGCCAGCTCACAGGGGGCGGGACAGCTCTCCTACGAGCAGTACTTC. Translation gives CASSQGAGQLSYEQYF.

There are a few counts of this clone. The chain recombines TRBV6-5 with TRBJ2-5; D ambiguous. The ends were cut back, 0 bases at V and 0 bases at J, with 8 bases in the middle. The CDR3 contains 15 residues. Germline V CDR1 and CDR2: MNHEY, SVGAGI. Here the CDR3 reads CASSYSISHQETQYF. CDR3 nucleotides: TGTGCCAGCAGTTACTCGATTAGCCACCAAGAGACCCAGTACTTC.

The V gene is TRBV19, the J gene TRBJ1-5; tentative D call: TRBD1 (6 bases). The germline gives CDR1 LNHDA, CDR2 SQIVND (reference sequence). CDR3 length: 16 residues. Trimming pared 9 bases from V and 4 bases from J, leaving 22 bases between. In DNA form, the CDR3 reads TGTGCCAGGAGAACGACAGGAAAACGTCGAAATCAGCCCCAGCATTTT. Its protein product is CARRTTGKRRNQPQHF.

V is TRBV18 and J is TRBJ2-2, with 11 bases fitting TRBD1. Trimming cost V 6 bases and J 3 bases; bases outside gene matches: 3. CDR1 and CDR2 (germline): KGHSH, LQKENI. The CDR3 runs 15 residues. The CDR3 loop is CASSRGQGDTGELFF. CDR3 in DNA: TGTGCCAGCTCCAGGGGACAGGGGGACACCGGGGAGCTGTTTTTT.

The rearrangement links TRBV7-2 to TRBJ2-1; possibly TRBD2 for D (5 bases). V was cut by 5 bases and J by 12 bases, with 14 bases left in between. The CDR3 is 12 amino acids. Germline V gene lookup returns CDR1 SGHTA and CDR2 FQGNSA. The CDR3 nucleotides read TGTGCCAGCAGCCCCCCTTGGAGGCGGCAGTTCTTC. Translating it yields CASSPPWRRQFF. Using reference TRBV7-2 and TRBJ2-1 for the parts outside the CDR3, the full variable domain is GAGVSQSPSNKVTEKGKDVELRCDPISGHTALYWYRQSLGQGLEFLIYFQGNSAPDKSGLPSDRFSAERTGGSVSTLTIQRTQQEDSAVYLCASSPPWRRQFFGPGTRLTVL.